This is a list of T cell receptor beta chains from one sample in a study of blood T cell repertoires in COVID-19. Data came from immunoSEQ multiplex PCR; TCRdb stores just in-frame clones and leaves some out. The table shows 200,000 or so clones, with 75% to 90% occurring only once. Material: peripheral blood. The receptors were gathered from a man in his 70s with active or convalescent COVID-19. Both conserved end residues are part of each CDR3. The D gene is left open where the match is weak. Expanded clones get a size class; other rows say once, few or many, or leave the size out.

>TRBD2|TRBJ2-1|TRBV28|-
CASGLAEYNEQFF
TGTGCCAGTGGGCTAGCGGAGTACAATGAGCAGTTCTTC
>-|TRBJ1-2|TRBV28|-
CASSISLSYGYTF
TGTGCCAGCAGTATTTCTTTGAGCTATGGCTACACCTTC
>TRBD1|TRBJ1-5|TRBV6-2/TRBV6-3|-
CASSKAGQGANSNQPQHF
TGTGCCAGCAGCAAAGCGGGACAGGGGGCGAATAGCAATCAGCCCCAGCATTTT
>TRBD2|TRBJ2-2|TRBV4-1|few
CASSPWSGSTGELFF
TGCGCCAGCAGCCCCTGGAGCGGGAGCACCGGGGAGCTGTTTTTT
>-|TRBJ1-2|TRBV24-1|once
CATSDHGGDGYTF
TGTGCCACCAGTGATCATGGGGGGGATGGCTACACCTTC
>TRBD2|TRBJ2-7|TRBV6-2/TRBV6-3|-
CASSFGVAGVHYEQYF
TGTGCCAGCAGCTTCGGGGTAGCGGGGGTGCACTACGAGCAGTACTTC
>-|TRBJ1-2|TRBV5-5|-
CASSTHWEGDGYTF
TGTGCCAGCAGCACGCATTGGGAAGGGGATGGCTACACCTTC
>TRBD2|TRBJ2-5|TRBV13|-
CASTEAGGPETQYF
TGTGCCAGCACAGAAGCGGGGGGTCCAGAGACCCAGTACTTC
>TRBD1|TRBJ1-2|TRBV7-9|-
CASSLEGARGYTF
TGTGCCAGCAGCTTGGAGGGGGCGAGGGGCTACACCTTC
>-|TRBJ1-6|TRBV19|-
CASRTPGNSPLHF
TGTGCCAGTAGGACACCAGGGAATTCACCCCTCCACTTT
>-|TRBJ1-6|TRBV30|-
CAWSIRVRGDSPLHF
TGTGCCTGGAGCATCAGGGTGCGGGGCGATTCACCCCTCCACTTT
>-|TRBJ1-1|TRBV19|-
CASSKGPDTEAFF
TGTGCCAGTAGTAAGGGGCCTGACACTGAAGCTTTCTTT
>TRBD1|TRBJ2-2|TRBV6-2/TRBV6-3|-
CASSSTGVNTGELFF
TGTGCCAGCAGTTCGACAGGGGTAAACACCGGGGAGCTGTTTTTT
>TRBD1|TRBJ1-4|TRBV13|-
CASSFRRTGVGVNEKLFF
TGTGCCAGCAGCTTCCGCCGGACAGGGGTCGGGGTTAATGAAAAACTGTTTTTT
>TRBD1|TRBJ2-3|TRBV5-5|-
CASSAHRGVLVGKNTQYF
TGTGCCAGCAGCGCCCACAGGGGCGTGCTAGTTGGAAAAAATACGCAGTATTTT
>-|TRBJ1-5|TRBV19|-
CASSIDRQSYQPQHF
TGTGCCAGTAGTATCGACAGACAGTCCTATCAGCCCCAGCATTTT
>-|TRBJ1-5|TRBV28|once
CASSLTGYNQPQHF
TGTGCCAGCAGTTTGACAGGCTACAATCAGCCCCAGCATTTT
>-|TRBJ2-2|TRBV7-2|-
CASSLVGVGTGELFF
TGTGCCAGCAGCTTAGTCGGGGTGGGGACCGGGGAGCTGTTTTTT
>TRBD1|TRBJ2-7|TRBV30|-
CAWRNRPGQGSYEQYF
TGTGCCTGGAGGAACAGACCGGGACAGGGATCCTACGAGCAGTACTTC
>TRBD1|TRBJ2-3|TRBV6-5|few
CASSFRGLSTDTQYF
TGTGCCAGCAGCTTCAGGGGGCTTAGCACAGATACGCAGTATTTT
>TRBD2|TRBJ2-1|TRBV30|-
CAWRKREGRNEQFF
TGTGCCTGGAGGAAGCGGGAGGGCCGAAATGAGCAGTTCTTC
>-|TRBJ1-1|TRBV5-1|-
CASSLGQINTEAFF
TGCGCCAGCAGCTTGGGGCAGATTAACACTGAAGCTTTCTTT
>-|TRBJ2-1|TRBV24-1|-
CATSDFIADEQFF
TGTGCCACCAGTGATTTCATCGCGGATGAGCAGTTCTTC
>-|TRBJ1-5|TRBV19|once
CASSGGYNQPQHF
TGTGCCAGTAGTGGAGGGTACAATCAGCCCCAGCATTTT
>-|TRBJ1-6|TRBV6-1|once
CASSERQGENSPLHF
TGTGCCAGCAGTGAGCGCCAGGGTGAAAATTCACCCCTCCACTTT
>TRBD1|TRBJ1-2|TRBV7-2|-
CASSPTGTGGFNGYTF
TGTGCCAGCAGCCCGACCGGGACAGGGGGTTTTAATGGCTACACCTTC
>TRBD2|TRBJ2-3|TRBV30|few
CAWTGGWTDTQYF
TGTGCCTGGACGGGGGGATGGACAGATACGCAGTATTTT
>-|TRBJ1-5|TRBV15|-
CATSMGLSNQPQHF
TGTGCCACCAGCATGGGACTTAGCAATCAGCCCCAGCATTTT
>-|TRBJ2-1|TRBV28|-
CASKFMGPNEQFF
TGTGCCAGCAAGTTTATGGGCCCGAATGAGCAGTTCTTC
>-|TRBJ1-1|TRBV6-5|-
CASSRVPQQNTEAFF
TGTGCCAGCAGCCGAGTACCACAGCAGAACACTGAAGCTTTCTTT
>-|TRBJ1-4|TRBV28|-
CASSSDRINEKLFF
TGTGCCAGCAGTTCGGACAGAATTAATGAAAAACTGTTTTTT
>TRBD2|TRBJ2-2|TRBV3-1/TRBV3-2|-
CASSRLAGYTGELFF
TGTGCCAGCAGCCGACTAGCGGGGTACACCGGGGAGCTGTTTTTT
>TRBD1|TRBJ1-2|TRBV25-1|-
CASSEGEGTGGKKGYTF
TGTGCCAGCAGTGAAGGAGAAGGGACAGGGGGCAAAAAGGGCTACACCTTC
>-|TRBJ2-1|TRBV5-1|-
CASSSQGIEQFF
TGCGCCAGCAGCTCCCAGGGTATTGAGCAGTTCTTC
>-|TRBJ2-5|TRBV28|once
CASGQGAGTETQYF
TGTGCCAGCGGGCAAGGTGCGGGAACGGAGACCCAGTACTTC
>TRBD2|TRBJ2-7|TRBV28|-
CASSLISGGAIREQYF
TGTGCCAGCAGTTTAATTAGCGGGGGGGCGATTCGCGAGCAGTACTTC
>TRBD2|TRBJ2-7|TRBV27|once
CASSWGREAEQYF
TGTGCCAGCAGTTGGGGTCGGGAGGCCGAGCAGTACTTC
>-|TRBJ2-3|TRBV5-1|-
CASSLVARYTDTQYF
TGCGCCAGCAGCTTGGTGGCCAGATACACAGATACGCAGTATTTT
>-|TRBJ1-5|TRBV12-3/TRBV12-4|-
CASSFEGNQPQHF
TGTGCCAGCAGTTTTGAGGGCAATCAGCCCCAGCATTTT
>-|TRBJ1-5|TRBV6-5|once
CASSSTGDQPQHF
TGTGCCAGCAGCTCCACAGGAGATCAGCCCCAGCATTTT
>-|TRBJ2-5|TRBV11-2|few
CASSMPQGRQETQYF
TGTGCCAGCAGCATGCCCCAGGGGAGACAAGAGACCCAGTACTTC
>-|TRBJ2-1|TRBV9|-
CASSVDGLGAYNEQFF
TGTGCCAGCAGCGTAGATGGTCTCGGGGCCTACAATGAGCAGTTCTTC
>-|TRBJ2-3|TRBV7-2|-
CASSFYNRNTDTQYF
TGTGCCAGCAGCTTCTATAACAGGAACACAGATACGCAGTATTTT
>-|TRBJ2-6|TRBV28|-
CASSLLSGAQGANVLTF
TGTGCCAGCAGTTTATTATCAGGGGCGCAGGGGGCCAACGTCCTGACTTTC
>-|TRBJ2-7|TRBV5-1|-
CASSLASGFEQYF
TGCGCCAGCAGCTTGGCCTCGGGTTTCGAGCAGTACTTC
>-|TRBJ1-5|TRBV19|-
CASSRQGGARAQPQHF
TGTGCCAGTAGTAGGCAGGGTGGGGCAAGAGCACAGCCCCAGCATTTT
>-|TRBJ2-7|TRBV6-7|-
CASSYSGSVGGLYEQYF
TGTGCCAGCAGTTACTCGGGGTCGGTGGGGGGGCTCTACGAGCAGTACTTC
>TRBD2|TRBJ2-1|TRBV2|-
CASSGSGAYNEQFF
TGTGCCAGCAGTGGTAGCGGGGCCTACAATGAGCAGTTCTTC
>-|TRBJ1-2|TRBV29-1|-
CSVEDPDRLGYGYTF
TGCAGCGTTGAAGATCCCGACAGGTTAGGCTATGGCTACACCTTC